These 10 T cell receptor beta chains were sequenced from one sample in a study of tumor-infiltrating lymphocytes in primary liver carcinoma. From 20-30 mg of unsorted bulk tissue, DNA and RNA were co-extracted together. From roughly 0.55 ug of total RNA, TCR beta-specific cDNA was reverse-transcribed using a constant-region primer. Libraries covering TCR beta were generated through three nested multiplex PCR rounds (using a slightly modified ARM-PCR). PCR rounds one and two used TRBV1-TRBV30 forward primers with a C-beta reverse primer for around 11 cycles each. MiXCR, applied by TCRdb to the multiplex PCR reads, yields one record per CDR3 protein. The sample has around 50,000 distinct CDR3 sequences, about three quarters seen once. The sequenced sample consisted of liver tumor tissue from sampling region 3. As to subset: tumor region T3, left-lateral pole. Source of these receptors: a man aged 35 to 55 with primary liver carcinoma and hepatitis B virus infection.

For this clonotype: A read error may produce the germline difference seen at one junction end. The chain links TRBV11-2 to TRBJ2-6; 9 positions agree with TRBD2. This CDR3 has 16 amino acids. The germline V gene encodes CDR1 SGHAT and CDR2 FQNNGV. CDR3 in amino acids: CASNPGLAAGANLLTF. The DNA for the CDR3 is TGTGCCAGCAACCCGGGACTAGCTGCTGGAGCCAACCTCCTGACTTTC.

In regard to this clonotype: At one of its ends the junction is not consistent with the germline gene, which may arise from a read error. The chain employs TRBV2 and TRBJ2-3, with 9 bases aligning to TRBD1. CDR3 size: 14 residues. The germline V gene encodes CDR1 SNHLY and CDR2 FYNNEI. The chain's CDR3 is CASSRQGVEDAQYF. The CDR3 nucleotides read TGTGCCAGCAGTCGACAGGGGGTGGAAGATGCGCAGTATTTT.

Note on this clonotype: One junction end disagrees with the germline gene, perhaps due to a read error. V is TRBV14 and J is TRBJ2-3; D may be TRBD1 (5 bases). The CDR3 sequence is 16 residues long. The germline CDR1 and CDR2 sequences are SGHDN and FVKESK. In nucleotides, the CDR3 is TGTGCCAGCAGCCAAGGTGACAGTCAGTCCGCAGATGCGCAGTATTTT. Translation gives CASSQGDSQSADAQYF.

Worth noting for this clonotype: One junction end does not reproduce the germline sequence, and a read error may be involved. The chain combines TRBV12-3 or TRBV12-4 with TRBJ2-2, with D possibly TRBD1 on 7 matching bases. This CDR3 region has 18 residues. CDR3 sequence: CASGNRGIRGRGTGELFF. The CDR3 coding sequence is TGTGCCAGCGGTAACCGGGGGATAAGGGGGCGCGGCACCGGGGAGTTGTTTTTT.

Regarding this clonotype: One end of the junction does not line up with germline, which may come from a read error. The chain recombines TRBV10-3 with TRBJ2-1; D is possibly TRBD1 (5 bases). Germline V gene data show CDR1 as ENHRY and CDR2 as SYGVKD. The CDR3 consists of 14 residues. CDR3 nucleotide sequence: TGTGCCGTCAGTGAATCCAGGGCGGCCGATGAGCAGTTCTTC. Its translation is CAVSESRAADEQFF.

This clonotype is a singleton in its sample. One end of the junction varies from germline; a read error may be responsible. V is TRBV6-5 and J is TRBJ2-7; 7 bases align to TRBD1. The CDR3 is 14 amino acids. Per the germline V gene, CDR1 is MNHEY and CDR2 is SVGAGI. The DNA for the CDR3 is TGTGCCAGTAGTTACGAGGGGGCCACCTACGAGCAGTACTTC. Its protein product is CASSYEGATYEQYF.

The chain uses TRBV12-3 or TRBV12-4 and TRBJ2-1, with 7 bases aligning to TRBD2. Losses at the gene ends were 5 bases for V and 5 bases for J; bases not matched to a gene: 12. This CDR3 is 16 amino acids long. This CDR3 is CASSVLVGGSHNEQFF. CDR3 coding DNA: TGTGCCAGCAGTGTCCTCGTAGGCGGGAGTCACAATGAGCAGTTCTTC.

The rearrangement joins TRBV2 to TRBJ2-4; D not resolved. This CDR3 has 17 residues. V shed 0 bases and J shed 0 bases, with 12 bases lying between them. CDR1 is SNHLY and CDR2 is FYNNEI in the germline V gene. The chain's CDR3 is CASSEALWVLAKNIQYF. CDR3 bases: TGTGCCAGCAGTGAAGCGCTTTGGGTTCTAGCCAAAAACATTCAGTACTTC.

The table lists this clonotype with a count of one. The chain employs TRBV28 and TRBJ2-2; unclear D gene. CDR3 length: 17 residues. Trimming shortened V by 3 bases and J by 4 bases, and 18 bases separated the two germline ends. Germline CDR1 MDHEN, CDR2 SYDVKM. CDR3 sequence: CASSFPQGRSSTGELFF. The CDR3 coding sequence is TGTGCCAGCAGTTTCCCGCAAGGACGGTCGAGCACCGGGGAGCTGTTTTTT.

The CDR3 DNA is TGCAGCGGAGGACAGGCCGCATACAATGAGCAGTTCTTC. It yields the protein CSGGQAAYNEQFF. The genes are TRBV29-1 and TRBJ2-1; 7 nucleotides align to TRBD1. J gave up 4 bases and V 7 bases, and 7 bases lay outside the gene matches. The CDR3 spans 13 residues. Germline V gene lookup returns CDR1 SQVTM and CDR2 ANQGSEA.